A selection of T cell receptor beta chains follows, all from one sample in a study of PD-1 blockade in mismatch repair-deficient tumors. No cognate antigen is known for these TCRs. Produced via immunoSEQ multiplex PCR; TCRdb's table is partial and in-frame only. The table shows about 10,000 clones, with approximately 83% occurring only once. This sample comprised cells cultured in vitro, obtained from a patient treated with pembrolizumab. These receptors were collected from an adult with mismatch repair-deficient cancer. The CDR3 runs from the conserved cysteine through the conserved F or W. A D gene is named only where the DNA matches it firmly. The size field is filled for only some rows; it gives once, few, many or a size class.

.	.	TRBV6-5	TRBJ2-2	CASSRHGRITGELFF	TGTGCCAGCAGTCGACACGGCCGGATCACCGGGGAGCTGTTTTTT
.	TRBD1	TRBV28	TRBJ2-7	CASSSTGQAGTYEQYF	TGTGCCAGCAGTTCAACCGGACAGGCAGGCACCTACGAGCAGTACTTC
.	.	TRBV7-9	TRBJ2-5	CASSLRAEGSETQYF	TGTGCCAGCAGCTTACGGGCCGAAGGATCCGAGACCCAGTACTTC
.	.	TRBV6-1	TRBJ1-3	CASREVSSGNTIYF	TGTGCCAGCAGGGAAGTTAGCTCTGGAAACACCATATATTTT
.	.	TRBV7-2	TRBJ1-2	CASREYRAGGYTF	TGTGCCAGCAGAGAGTACAGGGCCGGAGGCTACACCTTC
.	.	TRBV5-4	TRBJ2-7	CASSLDRYEQYF	TGTGCCAGCAGCCTTGACAGGTACGAGCAGTACTTC
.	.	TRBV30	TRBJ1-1	CAWSVLSEAFF	TGTGCCTGGAGTGTACTTTCTGAAGCTTTCTTT
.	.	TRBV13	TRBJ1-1	CASSFLGGAEAFF	TGTGCCAGCAGCTTCCTCGGTGGGGCTGAAGCTTTCTTT
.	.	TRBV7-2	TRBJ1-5	CASTLQDQGPQHF	TGTGCCAGCACCTTACAGGACCAGGGGCCCCAGCATTTT
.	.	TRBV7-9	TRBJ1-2	CASSLERGFGYTF	TGTGCCAGCAGCTTAGAGAGGGGCTTTGGCTACACCTTC
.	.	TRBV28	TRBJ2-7	CASSPPTGLSYEQYF	TGTGCCAGCAGTCCCCCGACAGGACTCTCCTACGAGCAGTACTTC
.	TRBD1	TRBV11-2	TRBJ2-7	CASRPAGGRGEQYF	TGTGCCAGCAGGCCCGCAGGGGGCCGCGGGGAGCAGTACTTC
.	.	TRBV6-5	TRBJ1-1	CASRDQRSEAFF	TGTGCCAGCAGGGACCAACGCTCTGAAGCTTTCTTT
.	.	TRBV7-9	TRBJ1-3	CASSLEEQGNTIYF	TGTGCCAGCAGCTTAGAGGAGCAAGGAAACACCATATATTTT
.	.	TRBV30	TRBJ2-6	CAWIHGRLGANVLTF	TGTGCCTGGATACACGGCCGCCTGGGGGCCAACGTCCTGACTTTC
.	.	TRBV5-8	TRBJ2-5	CASSPGHFQETQYF	TGTGCCAGCAGCCCGGGACATTTCCAAGAGACCCAGTACTTC
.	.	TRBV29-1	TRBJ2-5	CSVLSFVETQYF	TGCAGCGTTCTGAGCTTTGTAGAGACCCAGTACTTC
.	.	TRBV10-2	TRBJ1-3	CASSESRDTPYF	TGCGCCAGCAGTGAGTCCCGCGACACCCCATATTTT
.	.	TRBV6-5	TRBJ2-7	CASSYSGRGPYEQYF	TGTGCCAGCAGTTACTCCGGCAGGGGACCCTACGAGCAGTACTTC
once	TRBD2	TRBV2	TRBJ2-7	CASSAASSGRVLSDEQYF	TGTGCCAGCAGTGCGGCGAGTAGCGGGAGAGTGCTATCGGACGAGCAGTACTTC
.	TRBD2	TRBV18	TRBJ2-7	CASSPRLAASSYEQYF	TGTGCCAGCTCACCGAGACTAGCGGCAAGCTCCTACGAGCAGTACTTC
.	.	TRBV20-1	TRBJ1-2	CSASGGHGYTF	TGCAGTGCTAGTGGGGGTCATGGCTACACCTTC
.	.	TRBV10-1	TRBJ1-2	CASSDGPYGYTF	TGCGCCAGCAGTGATGGGCCCTATGGCTACACCTTC